This T cell receptor (beta chain) was recorded in a study of T cell repertoires in cytomegalovirus infection. This CDR3 spans 16 amino acids. The V end was cut by 1 base, the J end by 5 bases, with 15 bases between. The V gene's germline CDR1 is SEHNR and CDR2 FQNEAQ (reference sequence). This clonotype was counted ten times or more. TCRdb reprocessed the reads via MiXCR and lists one record per CDR3 protein. Among 400,000 to 550,000 distinct CDR3 sequences listed, 11% were seen once. This TCR was recovered from a human donor in good health (CMV status not recorded). Some clones in this sample may be carry-over from other donors' samples. This chain uses TRBV7-9 with TRBJ2-1; TRBD1 might be the D (6 bases). The sequencing input was PBMCs. Here the CDR3 DNA reads TGTGCCAGCAGCTTAGTGGCAGGGGTGCCCCACAATGAGCAGTTCTTC. It codes for CASSLVAGVPHNEQFF.